This T cell receptor beta chain is drawn from a study of OX40 agonist ivuxolimab in advanced cancers. Clones were sequenced by immunoSEQ multiplex PCR, and TCRdb holds only the in-frame ones, with some missing. The sample holds 90,000 to 95,000 clones; 70% to 90% are singletons and the top ten take more than 4%. V shed 4 bases, J shed 2 bases, and the junction held 3 bases outside the gene matches. The CDR3 contains 16 residues. Germline assignment: CDR1 SGHNT and CDR2 YENEEA. The J gene is TRBJ2-1, the V gene TRBV11-3; 12 bases fit TRBD2. This sample comprised CD4+ or CD8+ T cells sorted from blood, obtained in a trial of the OX40 agonist ivuxolimab. This receptor was identified in an adult with an advanced solid tumor such as melanoma, head and neck, liver or kidney cancer. CDR3 sequence: CASSSSGRGTYNEQFF. In DNA form, the CDR3 reads TGTGCCAGCAGCTCTAGCGGGAGGGGCACCTACAATGAGCAGTTCTTC.